This T cell receptor (beta chain) was identified during a study of blood T cells in healthy people across ages. Germline V gene data show CDR1 as GTSNPN and CDR2 as SVGIG (reference sequence). The V and J ends lost 1 base and 4 bases, in that order; junction bases with no gene match: 3. The CDR3 runs 13 residues. Combining a sample-barcoded 5' primer with a J-beta primer mix, a second PCR ran for about 7 to 12 cycles. TCRdb used MiXCR to reprocess the 5' RACE reads, holding one entry per CDR3 protein. The sample consists of roughly 1.6 million distinct CDR3 sequences, about 32% of them appearing once.

The genes are TRBV30 and TRBJ1-1, with 7 bases identical to TRBD1. What was sequenced was blood. This TCR was recovered from a woman younger than 45 in good health. CDR3 DNA sequence: TGTGCCTGGAGTGCCGACAGGGTCACTGAAGCTTTCTTT. This gives the protein CAWSADRVTEAFF.